This is a list of T cell receptor beta chains from one sample in a study of beta chain features in type 1 diabetes. Only in-frame clones appear in the TCRdb table, and some are missing; sequencing was by immunoSEQ multiplex PCR. The repertoire holds around 200,000 clones, with approximately 13% as singletons. Sequenced: central memory CD4+ T cells from blood. The receptors derive from a woman between 18 and 29 years old in good health. Each CDR3 is given with its conserved first and last residue. D genes are given only for firm matches. Expanded clones get a size class; other rows say once, few or many, or leave the size out.

J gene,V gene,clone size,D gene,CDR3 protein,CDR3 DNA
TRBJ2-1,TRBV5-4,-,-,CASSLGTGNGYNEQFF,TGTGCCAGCAGCTTGGGAACAGGGAACGGTTACAATGAGCAGTTCTTC
TRBJ2-7,TRBV29-1,few,-,CSAWSGTPSSTYEQYF,TGCAGCGCCTGGTCCGGGACACCGAGTTCTACCTACGAGCAGTACTTC
TRBJ1-1,TRBV7-9,many,TRBD1,CASSTPTGGGVAEAFF,TGTGCCAGCAGCACCCCGACAGGGGGCGGCGTCGCTGAAGCTTTCTTT
TRBJ2-3,TRBV19,-,TRBD1,CASRVGTGLTDTQYF,TGTGCCAGTAGGGTAGGGACAGGCCTTACAGATACGCAGTATTTT
TRBJ2-5,TRBV7-9,-,-,CASSLLGSEETQYF,TGTGCCAGCAGCTTGTTGGGTAGCGAAGAGACCCAGTACTTC
TRBJ2-7,TRBV2,few,TRBD1,CASSGSARGSAYEQYF,TGTGCCAGCAGTGGATCAGCCAGGGGGTCGGCCTACGAGCAGTACTTC
TRBJ2-1,TRBV4-1,many,TRBD2,CASSQGSWLAGNNEQFF,TGCGCCAGCAGCCAGGGTTCTTGGCTAGCGGGGAACAATGAGCAGTTCTTC
TRBJ1-2,TRBV28,-,-,CASISLGEGRGYGYTF,TGTGCCAGCATATCCCTTGGAGAGGGCAGGGGTTATGGCTACACCTTC
TRBJ1-2,TRBV7-3,few,-,CASSLMSGGSWGYTF,TGTGCCAGCAGCTTAATGAGCGGAGGGAGTTGGGGCTACACCTTC
TRBJ2-1,TRBV11-1,few,-,CASSLESDYNEQFF,TGTGCCAGCAGCCTCGAATCAGACTACAATGAGCAGTTCTTC
TRBJ2-7,TRBV10-3,few,TRBD1,CASTDPSIDRVREQYF,TGTGCCAGCACCGACCCCAGTATCGACAGGGTACGGGAGCAGTACTTC